This TCR beta chain was found in a study of CD8 T cells in ankylosing spondylitis. Study conclusions and caveats: What seemed typical of ankylosing spondylitis blood was a TCR beta motif built from eight highly homologous variants. Those disease-linked clones were CD8+; they were also relatively rare in peripheral blood.

The length of the CDR3 is 14 residues. Trimming removed 4 bases from V and 5 bases from J, with 12 bases in between. MiXCR was run by TCRdb on the 5' RACE reads, yielding one entry per CDR3 protein. The table shows approximately 550,000 distinct CDR3 sequences, with roughly 12% occurring only once. This clonotype has a handful of counts. Its antigen is not known. Sequencing was performed on blood, either unsorted or a sorted T cell fraction (not recorded which). The V call is TRBV12-3 or TRBV12-4, the J call TRBJ2-1; D is possibly TRBD2 (6 bases). The receptor comes from a male donor with ankylosing spondylitis. The CDR3 here is CASSWGERNNEQFF. CDR3 nucleotide sequence: TGTGCCAGCAGTTGGGGGGAAAGAAACAATGAGCAGTTCTTC.